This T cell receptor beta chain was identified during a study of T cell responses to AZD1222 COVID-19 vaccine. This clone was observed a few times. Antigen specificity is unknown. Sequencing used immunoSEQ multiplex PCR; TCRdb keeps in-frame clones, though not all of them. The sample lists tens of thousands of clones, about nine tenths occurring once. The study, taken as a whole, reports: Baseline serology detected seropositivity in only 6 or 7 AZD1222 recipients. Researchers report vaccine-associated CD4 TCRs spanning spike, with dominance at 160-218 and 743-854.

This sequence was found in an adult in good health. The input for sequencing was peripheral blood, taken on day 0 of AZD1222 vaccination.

CDR3 sequence: CATSEPGTSGRYEQFF. The CDR3 region has the DNA TGTGCCACCAGTGAACCCGGGACTAGCGGGAGATATGAGCAGTTCTTC. The chain recombines TRBV24-1 with TRBJ2-1, with 14 bases fitting TRBD2. In germline, CDR1 is KGHDR, CDR2 SFDVKD. The CDR3 totals 16 residues. Trimming removed 4 bases from V and 8 bases from J; junction bases left unmatched: 6.